The sequence of this T cell receptor (beta chain) was determined in a study of T cells expressing NK-cell markers (dated by TCRdb to about 2020). Notes on the research overall: Eight donors provided sorted CD3+CD56+NKG2C+, CD3+CD56+NKG2C- and CD3+CD56-NKG2C+ T-cell subsets, whose TCR beta-chain repertoires were profiled. All eight donors whose samples were sequenced were randomly selected healthy volunteers, three of them men and five women. Among the eight sequenced donors, only one was HCMV-seronegative, while the other seven were HCMV-seropositive. The libraries were sequenced on Illumina HiSeq 2000/2500, MiSeq or NextSeq, producing 2 x 150 bp reads.

Concerning this clonotype itself: Its antigen remains undetermined.

HCMV-specific IgG was detected in serum with a commercial ELISA kit to determine HCMV serostatus. Ficoll density gradient centrifugation was used to isolate peripheral blood mononuclear cells from blood. Sequenced using an Illumina HiSeq 2000. 5'RACE template switching, by which a universal primer site and unique molecular identifiers were added, was used to make TCR beta cDNA libraries. Priming for cDNA synthesis came from the TCR beta constant segment, and two successive PCR amplification steps followed. In the original analysis: MIGEC was used to demultiplex reads and group the reads by UMI, and MiTCR was used to assemble and quantify clonotypes. To exclude erroneous sequences, any TCR cDNA sequence not supported by at least two reads was discarded. The tcR package was used for downstream repertoire analysis, and clonotypes were matched across fractions by CDR3 nucleotide sequence plus V segment. VDJmatch was used to annotate antigen specificity against VDJdb, with one amino acid substitution in CDR3 allowed. Following reprocessing of the reads by TCRdb, the data hold one row per CDR3 protein sequence and no DNA is available. These V and J calls derive from TCRdb rather than the authors' analysis. The sample's own table lists some 440,000 distinct CDR3 sequences. The ten biggest clones cover over 1.1% of the sample.

CDR1 and CDR2 (SGHNT, YENEEA) derive from the germline V gene. The CDR3 sequence holds 16 residues, the cysteine and phenylalanine included. DNA is not recorded here. What the authors observed across the whole study: For roughly 6 donors, the dominant CD3+CD56+NKG2C+ clonotypes were among the top 10 CD8+ clonotypes and accounted for roughly 1.0-8% of CD8+ T cells. Those dominant clonotypes were again the most abundant among CD3+CD56-NKG2C+ cells in several donors, at about 28.3-65%. It remained unclear whether the expanded NKG2C-expressing T cell clones were specific for HCMV antigens.

The clonotype was recovered from a woman aged 45-60 years in good health. Donor details come from another sample of the same person, matched by shared clones. The sequence links TRBV11-3 to TRBJ2-2; the TCRdb call, TRBD1, lacks DNA for checking. What was sequenced was blood T cells: a sorted CD56 or NKG2C T cell subset, CD4+ or CD8+ T cells, or bulk PBMC T cells (not recorded which). The CDR3 reads CASSSRGQGTTGELFF.